This entry lists 25 T cell receptor beta chains sequenced from one sample in a study of CD8+ T cells in alopecia areata. cDNA serving as the sequencing template came from extracted, reverse transcribed RNA. Produced via immunoSEQ multiplex PCR; TCRdb's table is partial and in-frame only. The sample includes 150,000 to 200,000 clones, about 63% seen only once; the top ten take roughly 15%. The specimen comprised CD4+ T cells sorted from blood, sampled at week 0. Every receptor here comes from a human donor with alopecia areata.

This chain joins TRBV6-6 and TRBJ1-5; D not resolved. The CDR3 length is 12 residues. Between the trimmed V and J ends, which lost 7 bases and 7 bases, there was a span of 11 bases. Germline V gene sequence: CDR1 MNHNY, CDR2 SVGAGI (reference sequence). CDR3 nucleotide sequence: TGTGCCAGCAACCGAGTTGACCAGCCCCAGCATTTT. This codes for CASNRVDQPQHF.

The chain couples TRBV6-1 to TRBJ1-4; TRBD1 agrees at 7 bases. Germline V lookup: CDR1 MNHNS, CDR2 SASEGT. With 10 bases clipped from V and 0 bases from J, the junction kept 5 bases outside the gene matches. The CDR3 has 14 residues. The CDR3 spells CATYRGSTNEKLFF. DNA of the CDR3: TGTGCCACTTACAGGGGATCAACTAATGAAAAACTGTTTTTT.

This clone was observed many times. The chain carries TRBV7-2 and TRBJ2-1; D ambiguous. Trimming removed 1 base from V and 7 bases from J, with 8 bases in between. The CDR3 covers 13 residues. In germline, CDR1 is SGHTA, CDR2 FQGNSA. The CDR3 reads CASSLGPRNEQFF. The CDR3 DNA reads as TGTGCCAGCAGCTTAGGGCCGAGGAATGAGCAGTTCTTC.

The chain uses TRBV27 and TRBJ1-2; 9 nucleotides agree with TRBD1. The CDR3 extends over 15 amino acids. V dropped 2 bases and J dropped 5; count of bases not matched to a gene: 6. The germline CDR1 and CDR2 sequences are MNHEY and SMNVEV (reference sequence). The CDR3 nucleotides are TGTGCCAGCAGTTTAACACAGGGGGCGGGATATGGCTACACCTTC. It encodes CASSLTQGAGYGYTF.

DNA for the CDR3: TGTGCCAGCAGTGACAGGTCCGGGGAGCAGTACTTC. Amino acids: CASSDRSGEQYF. V gene TRBV7-6 combines with J gene TRBJ2-7; D may be TRBD1 (6 bases). This CDR3 has 12 amino acids. Per the germline V gene, CDR1 is SGHVS and CDR2 is FNYEAQ. V lost 6 bases and J 7 bases, leaving 13 bases between the germline ends.

This clone turned up a few times. The chain carries TRBV11-3 and TRBJ2-5, with 7 bases identical to TRBD2. Germline V gene sequence: CDR1 SGHNT, CDR2 YENEEA. Trimming removed 5 bases from V and 2 bases from J; junction bases left unmatched: 8. CDR3 length: 15 residues. CDR3 amino acids: CASSPGASGQETQYF. CDR3 DNA: TGTGCCAGCAGCCCTGGTGCTAGCGGTCAAGAGACCCAGTACTTC.

This clone was counted ten times or more. V usage is TRBV5-1 and J usage is TRBJ1-1; 8 bases match TRBD1. The ends lost 4 bases at V and 2 bases at J; junction bases unmatched: 10. Germline V gene sequence: CDR1 SGHRS, CDR2 YFSETQ. The CDR3 extends over 16 amino acids. Written as DNA, the CDR3 is TGCGCCAGCAGCCCAGAGACAGGGGCCGGAAACACTGAAGCTTTCTTT. This translates into CASSPETGAGNTEAFF.

This chain joins TRBV30 and TRBJ2-7; D perhaps matches TRBD2 (6 bases). From germline, CDR1 is GTSNPN and CDR2 SVGIG (reference sequence). Trimming cost V 0 bases and J 2 bases, with 14 bases left between them. The CDR3 consists of 15 residues. The DNA of the CDR3 is TGTGCCTGGAGTGTACGCATAGCGGCCACCTACGAGCAGTACTTC. Residues: CAWSVRIAATYEQYF.

The chain has TRBV5-6 and TRBJ2-2; D remains ambiguous. CDR1 and CDR2 from the germline V gene are SGHDT and YYEEEE. CDR3 length equals 12 residues. Trimming removed 4 bases from V and 6 bases from J, with 7 bases in between. The CDR3 DNA reads TGTGCCAGCAGCCTCCTCCCCGGGGAGCTGTTTTTT. Translation gives CASSLLPGELFF.

This clone appeared a single time. The chain uses TRBV7-2 and TRBJ1-2; D is ambiguous. V was cut by 4 bases and J by 0 bases, with 12 bases left in between. The CDR3 loop spans 15 amino acids. CDR1 and CDR2 (germline): SGHTA, FQGNSA. The CDR3 bases are TGTGCCAGCAGCTCACTTCGGACGGCTAACTATGGCTACACCTTC. This sequence encodes CASSSLRTANYGYTF.

The chain joins TRBV7-9 to TRBJ2-2, with a tentative D call TRBD2 (6 bases). V was shortened by 6 bases and J by 5 bases, with 10 bases between the two germline ends. This CDR3 has 13 amino acids. Germline assignment: CDR1 SEHNR and CDR2 FQNEAQ (reference sequence). CDR3 protein: CASRSRGTGELFF. The CDR3 nucleotides are TGTGCCAGCAGGAGTCGGGGGACCGGGGAGCTGTTTTTT. Variable domain in full (rest from reference TRBV7-9 and TRBJ2-2): DTGVSQNPRHKITKRGQNVTFRCDPISEHNRLYWYRQTLGQGPEFLTYFQNEAQLEKSRLLSDRFSAERPKGSFSTLEIQRTEQGDSAMYLCASRSRGTGELFFGEGSRLTVL.

The chain carries TRBV30 and TRBJ2-1, with a possible D match to TRBD1 (6 bases). Germline V CDR1 and CDR2: GTSNPN, SVGIG (reference sequence). The length of the CDR3 is 13 residues. V was trimmed by 2 bases and J by 5 bases, leaving 10 bases between them. DNA of the CDR3: TGTGCCTGGAGTCAGGGGCCCAACAATGAGCAGTTCTTC. Encoded protein: CAWSQGPNNEQFF.

The gene calls are TRBV4-1 and TRBJ1-2; D possibly corresponds to TRBD1 (5 bases). Trimming pared 0 bases from V and 9 bases from J, leaving 14 bases between. The CDR3 covers 14 residues. CDR1 and CDR2 (germline): MGHRA, YSYEKL. The chain's CDR3 is CASSQDLGASRYTF. DNA of the CDR3: TGCGCCAGCAGCCAAGATCTCGGGGCCTCCCGCTACACCTTC.

The chain uses TRBV7-9 and TRBJ2-5; no firm D call. This CDR3 comprises 10 residues. Between the trimmed V and J ends, which lost 8 bases and 3 bases, there was a span of 4 bases. Germline values: CDR1 SEHNR, CDR2 FQNEAQ (reference sequence). CDR3 in amino acids: CASGEETQYF. CDR3 in DNA: TGTGCCAGCGGGGAAGAGACCCAGTACTTC.

This clone was counted a few times. This chain uses TRBV2 with TRBJ2-1; TRBD1 aligns across 8 bases. Trimming took 6 bases from V and 7 from J; bases not matched to a gene: 11. This CDR3 region has 15 residues. Germline lookup yields CDR1 SNHLY and CDR2 FYNNEI. The CDR3 bases are TGTGCCAGCAGCCTGAGACAGGGGAGAGGGAATGAGCAGTTCTTC. This codes for CASSLRQGRGNEQFF.

This clone was observed a single time. The gene calls are TRBV4-2 and TRBJ2-1; 10 bases map to TRBD1. Germline loops: CDR1 LGHNA, CDR2 YNFKEQ. The length of the CDR3 is 16 residues. V was clipped by 1 base and J by 7 bases; unmatched bases: 7. Here the CDR3 reads CASSQGSTGGLNEQFF. Here the CDR3 DNA reads TGTGCCAGCAGCCAAGGGTCGACAGGGGGCCTGAATGAGCAGTTCTTC.

Only one count was recorded for this clone. The chain couples TRBV19 to TRBJ2-2; the D is unclear. V gave up 11 bases and J gave up 1 base, with 8 bases separating them. CDR1 is LNHDA and CDR2 is SQIVND in the germline V gene (reference sequence). The CDR3 is 12 residues long. CDR3 DNA sequence: TGTGCCGTACGACGGAACACCGGGGAGCTGTTTTTT. As protein: CAVRRNTGELFF.

The count of this clone is one. The chain couples TRBV30 to TRBJ2-2, with D possibly being TRBD1 (5 bases). V dropped 8 bases and J dropped 5 bases, with 15 bases sitting between them. The CDR3 spans 13 residues. Germline CDR1 GTSNPN, CDR2 SVGIG (reference sequence). In DNA form, the CDR3 reads TGTGCCAGGGGCCCTGGCGGTACCGGGGAGCTGTTTTTT. Translation gives CARGPGGTGELFF.

V usage is TRBV5-6 and J usage is TRBJ1-5; unclear D gene. Germline-derived CDR1 and CDR2 are SGHDT and YYEEEE. CDR3 length: 12 residues. Between the trimmed V and J ends, which lost 3 bases and 11 bases, there was a span of 12 bases. The CDR3 DNA reads as TGTGCCAGCAGCTCACGAGCAGGTTCCCAGCATTTT. This encodes CASSSRAGSQHF.

The chain couples TRBV2 to TRBJ2-3; D possibly corresponds to TRBD1 (5 bases). Per germline, CDR1 SNHLY and CDR2 FYNNEI. The CDR3 spans 14 residues. V was trimmed by 4 bases and J by 2 bases, leaving 10 bases between them. As DNA, the CDR3 is TGTGCCAGCAGTGTTGTCAGGGCCACAGATACGCAGTATTTT. It specifies CASSVVRATDTQYF. The full variable domain, with the rest looked up from reference TRBV2 and TRBJ2-3, is EPEVTQTPSHQVTQMGQEVILRCVPISNHLYFYWYRQILGQKVEFLVSFYNNEISEKSEIFDDQFSVERPDGSNFTLKIRSTKLEDSAMYFCASSVVRATDTQYFGPGTRLTVL.

This clone was picked up one time. The chain carries TRBV7-2 and TRBJ1-6, with D perhaps matching TRBD1 (6 bases). CDR3 size: 15 residues. CDR1 SGHTA and CDR2 FQGNSA come from the germline V gene. V was trimmed by 5 bases and J by 0 bases, leaving 8 bases between them. DNA for the CDR3: TGTGCCAGCAGCATGGACAGCTCCTATAATTCACCCCTCCACTTT. Its protein product is CASSMDSSYNSPLHF.

The chain combines TRBV6-1 with TRBJ2-7; D is possibly TRBD2 (6 bases). This CDR3 has 15 residues. Trimming removed 6 bases from V and 6 bases from J, with 21 bases in between. Germline CDR1 is MNHNS and CDR2 is SASEGT. This CDR3 reads CASRRPAYGGSEQYF. CDR3 coding DNA: TGTGCCAGCAGGAGACCGGCCTACGGGGGATCCGAGCAGTACTTC.

The chain is built from TRBV5-6 and TRBJ1-2; 10 bases are shared with TRBD1. The length of the CDR3 is 13 residues. Per the germline V gene, CDR1 is SGHDT and CDR2 is YYEEEE. Unmatched junction bases numbered 4, after V lost 0 bases and J lost 11 bases. DNA for the CDR3: TGTGCCAGCAGCTTGGATAGGGACAGGGGTTACACCTTC. It encodes CASSLDRDRGYTF.

This clone was observed a few times. The chain has TRBV7-8 and TRBJ1-1; D unclear. CDR1 is SGHVS, CDR2 FQNEAQ, per germline. The CDR3 is 14 residues long. The V and J ends lost 1 base and 1 base respectively, with 7 bases between them. The CDR3 nucleotides read TGTGCCAGCAGCTTAGTGTGGGGGAACACTGAAGCTTTCTTT. As protein: CASSLVWGNTEAFF.

This clone was counted between two and nine times. V usage is TRBV29-1 and J usage is TRBJ2-1, with D hard to call. The ends were cut back, 4 bases at V and 5 bases at J, with 18 bases in the middle. The germline CDR1 and CDR2 sequences are SQVTM and ANQGSEA. This CDR3 contains 15 residues. CDR3 in amino acids: CSVVDPDLPNNEQFF. CDR3 bases: TGCAGCGTTGTCGACCCAGACCTACCTAACAATGAGCAGTTCTTC.